A single sample gave rise to the 10 T cell receptor beta chains below, sequenced in a study of blood T cell repertoires in COVID-19. Sequenced by immunoSEQ multiplex PCR; TCRdb stores in-frame clones only, minus some. The table lists around 230,000 clones, roughly 90% of them singletons. Sequencing used PBMCs or T cells enriched from blood (not recorded which). These receptors all come from a woman in her thirties who had recovered from COVID-19.

The V call is TRBV29-1, the J call TRBJ1-5; 7 nucleotides line up with TRBD1. CDR1 is SQVTM, CDR2 ANQGSEA, per germline. With V trimmed by 4 bases and J by 3 bases, 6 bases remained unmatched. CDR3 length equals 14 residues. The CDR3 nucleotides read TGCAGCGTTGGTGGGACAGACTACAATCAGCCCCAGCATTTT. This gives the protein CSVGGTDYNQPQHF.

This chain links TRBV11-2 with TRBJ2-1, with 10 bases that match TRBD2. The CDR3 length is 17 residues. The J segment lost 1 base and the V segment lost 5 bases, leaving 8 bases of the junction unmatched. Germline V gene data show CDR1 as SGHAT and CDR2 as FQNNGV. The chain's CDR3 is CASSRPTSGVSYNEQFF. CDR3 in DNA: TGTGCCAGCAGCCGCCCCACTAGCGGGGTTTCCTACAATGAGCAGTTCTTC.

V gene TRBV5-1 combines with J gene TRBJ2-1; possibly TRBD1 for D (5 bases). CDR3 length: 16 amino acids. Germline V gene lookup returns CDR1 SGHRS and CDR2 YFSETQ. Trimming removed 5 bases at V and 0 bases at J, with 15 bases between. The CDR3 DNA reads TGCGCCAGCAGACACATTCAGGGTTACTCCTACAATGAGCAGTTCTTC. The encoded protein is CASRHIQGYSYNEQFF. Using reference TRBV5-1 and TRBJ2-1 for the parts outside the CDR3, the full variable domain is KAGVTQTPRYLIKTRGQQVTLSCSPISGHRSVSWYQQTPGQGLQFLFEYFSETQRNKGNFPGRFSGRQFSNSRSEMNVSTLELGDSALYLCASRHIQGYSYNEQFFGPGTRLTVL.

The chain links TRBV29-1 to TRBJ1-1; TRBD1 matches at 7 bases. The ends lost 6 bases at V and 3 bases at J; junction bases unmatched: 10. The CDR3 spans 14 residues. Per germline, CDR1 SQVTM and CDR2 ANQGSEA. In DNA form, the CDR3 reads TGCAGCGTCCGACGAGACAGGGATGACACTGAAGCTTTCTTT. Residues: CSVRRDRDDTEAFF.

This clone is a singleton in its sample. The gene calls are TRBV6-2 or TRBV6-3 and TRBJ1-5; the D gene is possibly TRBD1 (5 bases). From germline, CDR1 is MNHEY and CDR2 SVGEGT. This CDR3 is built from 11 residues. Between the trimmed V and J ends, which lost 4 bases and 14 bases, there was a span of 12 bases. DNA of the CDR3: TGTGCCAGCAGTTCCCACGGGACTGAGCATTTT. Residues: CASSSHGTEHF.

To note about this clone: This sample also contains other DNA sequences that code for the same CDR3. V gene TRBV19 combines with J gene TRBJ1-3, with D unresolved. The V and J ends lost 3 bases and 2 bases respectively, with 8 bases between them. This CDR3 region has 14 residues. CDR1 is LNHDA, CDR2 SQIVND, per germline (reference sequence). As DNA, the CDR3 is TGTGCCAGTAGTATGGCTGGAGCTGGAAACACCATATATTTT. Amino acid sequence: CASSMAGAGNTIYF.

The chain carries TRBV7-2 and TRBJ1-5; no definite D call. Between the trimmed V and J ends, which lost 3 bases and 3 bases, there was a span of 12 bases. Germline CDR1 and CDR2: SGHTA and FQGNSA. The CDR3 contains 15 residues. The CDR3 sequence is CASSFSDGLNQPQHF. The CDR3, as DNA: TGTGCCAGCAGCTTCTCGGACGGACTCAATCAGCCCCAGCATTTT.

The CDR3 is CASSFNGGTGDHEQYF. CDR3 nucleotides: TGTGCCAGTTCTTTCAATGGCGGGACAGGGGACCACGAGCAGTACTTC. The chain has TRBV19 and TRBJ2-7; TRBD1 agrees at 10 bases. The CDR3 sequence is 16 residues long. Trimming removed 8 bases from V and 5 bases from J; junction bases left unmatched: 15. CDR1 is LNHDA and CDR2 is SQIVND in the germline V gene (reference sequence).

This clone has a handful of counts. The V call is TRBV5-1, the J call TRBJ1-2; 10 bases agree with TRBD1. This CDR3 region has 14 residues. The V gene end was trimmed by 4 bases and the J gene end by 3 bases; junction bases not matched to a gene: 3. Germline V gene lookup returns CDR1 SGHRS and CDR2 YFSETQ. CDR3 protein: CASSTGTGDYGYTF. For the CDR3, the DNA is TGCGCCAGCAGCACCGGGACAGGGGACTATGGCTACACCTTC.

The chain uses TRBV5-1 and TRBJ2-2; no clear D. V was trimmed by 2 bases and J by 6 bases, leaving 11 bases between them. The CDR3 runs 14 residues. From germline, CDR1 is SGHRS and CDR2 YFSETQ. The DNA for the CDR3 is TGCGCCAGCAGCTTAGTTACCAGCGCCGGGGAGCTGTTTTTT. Translation: CASSLVTSAGELFF.